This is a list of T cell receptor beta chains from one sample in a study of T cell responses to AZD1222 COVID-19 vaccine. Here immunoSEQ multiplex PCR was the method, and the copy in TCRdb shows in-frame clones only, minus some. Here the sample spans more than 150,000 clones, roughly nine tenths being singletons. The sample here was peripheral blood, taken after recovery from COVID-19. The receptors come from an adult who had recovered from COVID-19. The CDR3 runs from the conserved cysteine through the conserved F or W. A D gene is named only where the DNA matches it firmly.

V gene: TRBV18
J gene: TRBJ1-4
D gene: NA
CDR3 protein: CASSPYPGVDEKLFF

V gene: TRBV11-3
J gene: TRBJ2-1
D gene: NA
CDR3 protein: CASSSGGGEQFF

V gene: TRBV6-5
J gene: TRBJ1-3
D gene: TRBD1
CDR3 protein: CASRRQGSVGNTIYF

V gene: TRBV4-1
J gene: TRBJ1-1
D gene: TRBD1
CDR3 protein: CASESTGAPGVAFF

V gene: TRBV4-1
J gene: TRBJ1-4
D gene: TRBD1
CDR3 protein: CASSLPGQVNEKLFF

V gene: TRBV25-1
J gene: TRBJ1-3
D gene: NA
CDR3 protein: CASSEYGTGHSGNTIYF

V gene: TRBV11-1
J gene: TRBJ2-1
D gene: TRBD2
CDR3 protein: CASSSGLDNEQFF

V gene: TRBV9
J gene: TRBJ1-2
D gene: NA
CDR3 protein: CASSVEPPAYYGYTF

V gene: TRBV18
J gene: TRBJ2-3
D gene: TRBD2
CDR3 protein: CASSPRTSGGANTQYF

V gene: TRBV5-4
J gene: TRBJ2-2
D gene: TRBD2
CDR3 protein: CASSLAPAGGIGGELFF

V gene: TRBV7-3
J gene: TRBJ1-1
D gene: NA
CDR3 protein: CASSLEGGNTEAFF

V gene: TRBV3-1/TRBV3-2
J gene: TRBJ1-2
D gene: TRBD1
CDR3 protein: CASSQDPGGGNGYTF

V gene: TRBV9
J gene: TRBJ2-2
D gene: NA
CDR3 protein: CASSPQGPSANTGELFF

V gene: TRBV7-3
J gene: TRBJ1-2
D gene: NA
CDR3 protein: CASDRGFKGYTF

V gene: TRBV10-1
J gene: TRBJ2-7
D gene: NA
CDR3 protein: CASSERITYEQYF

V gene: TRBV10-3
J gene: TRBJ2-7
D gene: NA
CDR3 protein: CAISEGTPIGQYF

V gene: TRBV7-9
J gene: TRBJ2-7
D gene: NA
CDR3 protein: CASSLTGPGWQAYEQYF

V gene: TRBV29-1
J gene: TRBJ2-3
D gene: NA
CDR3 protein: CSADAFGDTQYF

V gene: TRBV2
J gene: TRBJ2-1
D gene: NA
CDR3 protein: CASSDRGARWWQFF

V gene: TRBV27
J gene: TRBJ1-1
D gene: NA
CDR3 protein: CASSLWGAGQSFINTEAFF

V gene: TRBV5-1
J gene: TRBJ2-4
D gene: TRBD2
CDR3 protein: CASSPGLAGGPANIQYF

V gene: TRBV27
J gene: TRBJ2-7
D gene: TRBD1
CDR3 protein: CASSLRQGGYEQYF

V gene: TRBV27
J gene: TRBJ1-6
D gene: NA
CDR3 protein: CASRHADSPLHF

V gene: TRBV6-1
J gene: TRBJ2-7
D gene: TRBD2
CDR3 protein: CASSELKGAASGSRTYEQYF

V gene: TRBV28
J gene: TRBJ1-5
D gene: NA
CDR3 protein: CASSLVGDAQHF

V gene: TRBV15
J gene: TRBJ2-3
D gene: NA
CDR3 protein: CATSMGGSTDTQYF